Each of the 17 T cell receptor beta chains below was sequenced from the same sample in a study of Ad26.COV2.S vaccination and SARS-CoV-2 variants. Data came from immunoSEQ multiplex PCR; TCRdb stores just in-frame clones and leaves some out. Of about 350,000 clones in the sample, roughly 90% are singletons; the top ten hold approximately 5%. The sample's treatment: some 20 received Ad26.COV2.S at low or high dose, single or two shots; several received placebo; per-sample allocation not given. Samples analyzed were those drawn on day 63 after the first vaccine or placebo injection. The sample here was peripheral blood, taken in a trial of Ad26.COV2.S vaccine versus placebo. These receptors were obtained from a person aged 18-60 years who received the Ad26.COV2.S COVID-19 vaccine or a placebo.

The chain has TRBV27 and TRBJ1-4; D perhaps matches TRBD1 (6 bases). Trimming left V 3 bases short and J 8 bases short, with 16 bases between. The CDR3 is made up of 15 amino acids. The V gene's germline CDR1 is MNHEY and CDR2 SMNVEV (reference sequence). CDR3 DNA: TGTGCCAGCAGTTTTGGGGGGCCAGAGGTGGAAAAACTGTTTTTT. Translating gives CASSFGGPEVEKLFF.

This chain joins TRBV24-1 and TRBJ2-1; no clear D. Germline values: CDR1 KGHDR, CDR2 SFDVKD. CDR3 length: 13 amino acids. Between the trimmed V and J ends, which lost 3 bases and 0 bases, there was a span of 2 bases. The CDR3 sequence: CATSDSSYNEQFF. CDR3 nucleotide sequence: TGTGCCACCAGTGATAGCTCCTACAATGAGCAGTTCTTC.

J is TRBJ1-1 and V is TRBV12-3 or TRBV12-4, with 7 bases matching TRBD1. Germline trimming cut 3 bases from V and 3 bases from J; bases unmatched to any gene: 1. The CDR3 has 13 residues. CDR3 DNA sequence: TGTGCCAGCAGTTTCCAGGGGGACACTGAAGCTTTCTTT. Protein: CASSFQGDTEAFF.

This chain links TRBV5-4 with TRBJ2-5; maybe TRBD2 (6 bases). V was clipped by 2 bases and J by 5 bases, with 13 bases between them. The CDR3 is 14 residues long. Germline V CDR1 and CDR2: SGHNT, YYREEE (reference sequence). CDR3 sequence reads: CASSFETSFETQYF. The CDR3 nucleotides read TGTGCCAGCAGCTTTGAAACTAGCTTTGAGACCCAGTACTTC. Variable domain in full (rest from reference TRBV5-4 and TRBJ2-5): ETGVTQSPTHLIKTRGQQVTLRCSSQSGHNTVSWYQQALGQGPQFIFQYYREEENGRGNFPPRFSGLQFPNYSSELNVNALELDDSALYLCASSFETSFETQYFGPGTRLLVL.

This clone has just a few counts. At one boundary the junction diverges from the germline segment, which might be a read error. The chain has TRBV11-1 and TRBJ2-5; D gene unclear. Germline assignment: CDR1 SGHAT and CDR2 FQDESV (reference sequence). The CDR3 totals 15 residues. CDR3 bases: TGTGCCAGCAGCTTAGGTTGGCCTCACCAGGAGACCCAGTACTTC. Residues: CASSLGWPHQETQYF. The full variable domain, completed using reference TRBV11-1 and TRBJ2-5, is EAEVAQSPRYKITEKSQAVAFWCDPISGHATLYWYRQILGQGPELLVQFQDESVVDDSQLPKDRFSAERLKGVDSTLKIQPAELGDSAMYLCASSLGWPHQETQYFGPGTRLLVL.

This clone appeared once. This CDR3 reads CASSFWGAGTEAFF. CDR3 coding DNA: TGTGCCAGCAGTTTTTGGGGGGCTGGGACTGAAGCTTTCTTT. This chain joins TRBV28 and TRBJ1-1; D might be TRBD1 (6 bases). Per germline, CDR1 MDHEN and CDR2 SYDVKM. The V end was cut by 3 bases, the J end by 5 bases, with 13 bases between. This CDR3 has 14 amino acids.

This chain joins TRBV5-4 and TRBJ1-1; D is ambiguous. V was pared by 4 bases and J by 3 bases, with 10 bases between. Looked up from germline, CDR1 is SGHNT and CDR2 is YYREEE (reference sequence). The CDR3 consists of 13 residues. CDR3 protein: CASSPAGYTEAFF. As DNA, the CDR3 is TGTGCCAGCAGCCCGGCCGGGTACACTGAAGCTTTCTTT.

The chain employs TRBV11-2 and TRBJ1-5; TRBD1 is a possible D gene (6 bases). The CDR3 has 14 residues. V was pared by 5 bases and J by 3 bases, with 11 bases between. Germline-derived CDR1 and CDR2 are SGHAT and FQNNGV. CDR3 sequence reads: CASSGTGYNQPQHF. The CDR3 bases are TGTGCCAGCAGCGGCACAGGGTACAATCAGCCCCAGCATTTT.

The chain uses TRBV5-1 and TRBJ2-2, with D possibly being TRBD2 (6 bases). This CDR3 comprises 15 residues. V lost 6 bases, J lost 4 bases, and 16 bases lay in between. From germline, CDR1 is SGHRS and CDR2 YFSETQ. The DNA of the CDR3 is TGCGCCAGCACCACGGGGGAGATAGGCACCGGGGAGCTGTTTTTT. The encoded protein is CASTTGEIGTGELFF.

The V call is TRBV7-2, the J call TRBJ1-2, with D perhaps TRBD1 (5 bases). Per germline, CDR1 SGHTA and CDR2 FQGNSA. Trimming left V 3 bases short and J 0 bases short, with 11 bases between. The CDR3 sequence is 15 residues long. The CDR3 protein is CASSFLRTTNYGYTF. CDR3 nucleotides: TGTGCCAGCAGCTTTCTTCGGACAACTAACTATGGCTACACCTTC.

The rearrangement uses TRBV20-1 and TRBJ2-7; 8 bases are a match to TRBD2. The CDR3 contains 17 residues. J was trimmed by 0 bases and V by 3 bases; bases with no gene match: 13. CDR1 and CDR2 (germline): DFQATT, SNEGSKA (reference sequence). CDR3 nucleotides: TGCAGTGCTAGTTCGTCAACCGGGAGGGGAAGCTCCTACGAGCAGTACTTC. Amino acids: CSASSSTGRGSSYEQYF.

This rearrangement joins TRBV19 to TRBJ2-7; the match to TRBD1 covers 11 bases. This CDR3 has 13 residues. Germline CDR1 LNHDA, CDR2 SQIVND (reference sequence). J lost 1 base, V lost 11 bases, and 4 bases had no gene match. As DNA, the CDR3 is TGTGCCGCCGGACAGGGGGCGTCCTACGAGCAGTACTTC. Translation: CAAGQGASYEQYF.

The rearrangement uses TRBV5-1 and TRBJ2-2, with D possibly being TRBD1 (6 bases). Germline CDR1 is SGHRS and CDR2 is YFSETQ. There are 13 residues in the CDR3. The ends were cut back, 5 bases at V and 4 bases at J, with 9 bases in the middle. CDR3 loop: CASSEGVTGELFF. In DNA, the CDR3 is TGCGCCAGCAGTGAGGGGGTCACCGGGGAGCTGTTTTTT.

The CDR3 loop is CASSRSGGGNEQYF. For the CDR3, the DNA is TGTGCCAGCAGCCGCTCAGGGGGGGGCAACGAGCAGTACTTC. The V gene is TRBV6-5, the J gene TRBJ2-7; tentatively, D is TRBD1 or TRBD2 (7 bases each). This CDR3 is built from 14 residues. Germline CDR1 and CDR2: MNHEY and SVGAGI. V was cut by 6 bases and J by 5 bases, with 17 bases left in between.

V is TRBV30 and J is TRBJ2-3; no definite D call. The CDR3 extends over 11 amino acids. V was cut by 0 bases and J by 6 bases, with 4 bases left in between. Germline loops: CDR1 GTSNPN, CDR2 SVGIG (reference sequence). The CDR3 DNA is TGTGCCTGGAGTGTACCTGATACGCAGTATTTT. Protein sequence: CAWSVPDTQYF.

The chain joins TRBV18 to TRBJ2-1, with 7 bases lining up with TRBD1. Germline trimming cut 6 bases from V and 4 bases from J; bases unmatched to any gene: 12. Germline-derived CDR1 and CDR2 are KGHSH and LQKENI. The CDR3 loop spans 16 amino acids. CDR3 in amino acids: CASSRGQITTYNEQFF. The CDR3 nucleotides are TGTGCCAGCTCCCGGGGACAGATCACTACTTACAATGAGCAGTTCTTC. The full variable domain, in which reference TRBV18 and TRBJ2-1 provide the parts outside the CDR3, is NAGVMQNPRHLVRRRGQEARLRCSPMKGHSHVYWYRQLPEEGLKFMVYLQKENIIDESGMPKERFSAEFPKEGPSILRIQQVVRGDSAAYFCASSRGQITTYNEQFFGPGTRLTVL.

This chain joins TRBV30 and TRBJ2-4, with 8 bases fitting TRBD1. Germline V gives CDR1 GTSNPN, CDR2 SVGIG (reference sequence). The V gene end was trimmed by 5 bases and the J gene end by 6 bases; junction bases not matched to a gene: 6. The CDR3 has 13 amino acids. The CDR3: CAWAPGQANIQYF. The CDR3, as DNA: TGTGCCTGGGCCCCGGGACAGGCAAACATTCAGTACTTC.